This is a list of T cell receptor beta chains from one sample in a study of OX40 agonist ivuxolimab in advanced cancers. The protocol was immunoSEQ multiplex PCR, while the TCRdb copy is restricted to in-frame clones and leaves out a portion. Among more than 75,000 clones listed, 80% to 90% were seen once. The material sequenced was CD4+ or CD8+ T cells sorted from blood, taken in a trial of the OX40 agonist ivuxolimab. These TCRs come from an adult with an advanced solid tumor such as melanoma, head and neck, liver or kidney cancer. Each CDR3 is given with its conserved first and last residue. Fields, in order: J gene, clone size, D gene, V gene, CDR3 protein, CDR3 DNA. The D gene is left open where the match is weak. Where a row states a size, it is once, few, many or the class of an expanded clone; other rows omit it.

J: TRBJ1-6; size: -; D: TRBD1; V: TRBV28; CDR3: CASSIRDAPGGDF; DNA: TGTGCCAGCAGTATCCGGGACGCCCCAGGGGGTGACTTT
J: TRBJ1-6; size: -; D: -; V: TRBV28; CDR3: CASLGGQFYNSPLHF; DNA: TGTGCCAGCCTCGGTGGGCAGTTCTATAATTCACCCCTCCACTTT
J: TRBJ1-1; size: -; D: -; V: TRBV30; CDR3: CAWSGGSMNTEAFF; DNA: TGTGCCTGGAGTGGAGGCAGTATGAACACTGAAGCTTTCTTT
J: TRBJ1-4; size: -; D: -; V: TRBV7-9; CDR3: CASSLLQGEKLFF; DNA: TGTGCCAGCAGCCTCCTCCAGGGTGAAAAACTGTTTTTT
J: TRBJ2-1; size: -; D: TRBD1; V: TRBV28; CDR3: CASSSPGQGSYNEQFF; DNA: TGTGCCAGCAGCTCCCCTGGACAGGGAAGCTACAATGAGCAGTTCTTC
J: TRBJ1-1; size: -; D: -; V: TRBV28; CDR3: CASSRLGGVTEAFF; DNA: TGTGCCAGCAGTCGGCTCGGCGGAGTCACTGAAGCTTTCTTT
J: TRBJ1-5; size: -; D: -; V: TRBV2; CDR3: CASSEARDSNQPQHF; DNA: TGTGCCAGCAGTGAGGCGAGGGATAGCAATCAGCCCCAGCATTTT
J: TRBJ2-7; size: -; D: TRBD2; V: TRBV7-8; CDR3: CASTQGTSGTEQYF; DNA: TGTGCCAGCACCCAAGGGACTAGCGGAACCGAGCAGTACTTC
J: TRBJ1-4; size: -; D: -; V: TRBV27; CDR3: CASSLWGGEKLFF; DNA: TGTGCCAGCAGTTTATGGGGAGGTGAAAAACTGTTTTTT
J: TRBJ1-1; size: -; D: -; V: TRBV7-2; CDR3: CASRPGGALTEAFF; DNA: TGTGCCAGCAGACCAGGCGGGGCGCTGACTGAAGCTTTCTTT
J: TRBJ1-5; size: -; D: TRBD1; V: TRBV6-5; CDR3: CASGRQGKGQPQHF; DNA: TGTGCCAGCGGCCGACAGGGGAAAGGGCAGCCCCAGCATTTT
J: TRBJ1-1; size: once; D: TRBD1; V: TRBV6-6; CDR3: CASLKGQTNTEAFF; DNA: TGTGCCAGCCTTAAGGGACAGACGAACACTGAAGCTTTCTTT
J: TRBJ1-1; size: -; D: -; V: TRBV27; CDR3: CASSYGQATEAFF; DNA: TGTGCCAGCAGCTATGGCCAGGCCACTGAAGCTTTCTTT
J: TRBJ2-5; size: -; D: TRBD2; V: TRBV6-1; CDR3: CASRTSYSWETQYF; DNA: TGTGCCAGCAGGACTAGCTACAGTTGGGAGACCCAGTACTTC
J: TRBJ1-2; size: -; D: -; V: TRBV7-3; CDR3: CASSLIGPRDGYTF; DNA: TGTGCCAGCAGCTTAATAGGACCCAGGGATGGCTACACCTTC
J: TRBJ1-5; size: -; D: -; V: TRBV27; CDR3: CASSLSAYSNQPQHF; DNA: TGTGCCAGCAGTTTATCTGCGTATAGCAATCAGCCCCAGCATTTT
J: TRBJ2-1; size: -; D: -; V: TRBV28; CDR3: CASSPALHGEQFF; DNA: TGTGCCAGCAGTCCAGCCCTACACGGTGAGCAGTTCTTC
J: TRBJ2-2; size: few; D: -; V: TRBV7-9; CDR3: CASSFGWQGSAELFF; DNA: TGTGCCAGCAGCTTTGGGTGGCAGGGTTCCGCAGAGCTGTTTTTT
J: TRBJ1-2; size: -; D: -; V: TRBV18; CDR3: CASSPGERDYGYTF; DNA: TGTGCCAGCTCACCAGGAGAGAGAGATTATGGCTACACCTTC
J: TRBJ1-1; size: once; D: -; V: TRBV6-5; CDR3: CASSYSGPSKAFF; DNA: TGTGCCAGCAGTTACTCAGGCCCCTCGAAAGCTTTCTTT
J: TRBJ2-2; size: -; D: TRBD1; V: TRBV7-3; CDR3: CASSSRGRHSTGELFF; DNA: TGTGCCAGCAGCTCCAGGGGGCGGCACTCCACCGGGGAGCTGTTTTTT
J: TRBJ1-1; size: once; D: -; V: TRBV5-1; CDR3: CASRNTLNRLDTEAFF; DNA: TGCGCCAGCAGAAATACCCTTAACAGATTGGACACTGAAGCTTTCTTT
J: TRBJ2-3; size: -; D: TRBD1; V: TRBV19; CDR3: CASTPQGAIFNTQYF; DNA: TGTGCCAGTACGCCCCAGGGGGCGATTTTTAATACGCAGTATTTT
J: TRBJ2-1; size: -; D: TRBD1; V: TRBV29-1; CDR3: CSVDSPTGRNEQFF; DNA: TGCAGCGTTGACTCGCCGACAGGGAGAAATGAGCAGTTCTTC
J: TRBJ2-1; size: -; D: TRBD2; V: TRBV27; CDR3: CASIGRSTSNEQFF; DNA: TGTGCCAGCATCGGGAGGTCTACCTCCAATGAGCAGTTCTTC
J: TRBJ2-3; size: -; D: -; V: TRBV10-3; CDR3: CAALADPSTDTQYF; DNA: TGTGCCGCCTTAGCGGACCCTAGCACAGATACGCAGTATTTT
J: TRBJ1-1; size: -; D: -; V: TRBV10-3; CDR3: CAISEAITEAFF; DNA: TGTGCCATCAGTGAGGCCATCACTGAAGCTTTCTTT
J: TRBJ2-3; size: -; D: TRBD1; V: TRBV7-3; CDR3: CASSSGTGGTDTQYF; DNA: TGTGCCAGCAGCTCCGGGACAGGGGGCACAGATACGCAGTATTTT
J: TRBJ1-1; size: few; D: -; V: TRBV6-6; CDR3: CATSEVDVEAFF; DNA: TGTGCCACCTCGGAGGTGGACGTTGAAGCTTTCTTT
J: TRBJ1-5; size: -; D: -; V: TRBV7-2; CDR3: CASSLSQGNQPQHF; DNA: TGTGCCAGCAGCTTATCTCAGGGCAATCAGCCCCAGCATTTT
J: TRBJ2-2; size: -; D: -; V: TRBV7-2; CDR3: CASSFLPTGELFF; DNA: TGTGCCAGCAGCTTTCTACCCACCGGGGAGCTGTTTTTT
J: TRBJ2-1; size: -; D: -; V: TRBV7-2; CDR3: CASSRLGQSHEQFF; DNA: TGTGCCAGCTCCCGTCTCGGACAGAGCCATGAGCAGTTCTTC
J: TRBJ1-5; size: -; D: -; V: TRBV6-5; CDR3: CASSYSGDLNQPQHF; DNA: TGTGCCAGCAGTTACTCGGGGGATCTCAATCAGCCCCAGCATTTT
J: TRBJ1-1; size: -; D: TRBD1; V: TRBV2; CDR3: CASSTGTVNTEAFF; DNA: TGTGCCAGCAGTACCGGGACAGTAAACACTGAAGCTTTCTTT